A single sample is the source of the 9 T cell receptor beta chains below, sequenced in a study of immune heterogeneity within non-small cell lung tumors. Amplifying TCR beta CDR3 involved multiplex PCR carried out with 32 V and 13 J primers. TCRdb independently ran MiXCR on the multiplex PCR reads; one entry per CDR3 protein. The table records around 4,700 distinct CDR3 sequences, under 25% of them present only once. The starting template was genomic DNA from bulk tumor, approximately 600 ng per sample. Several far-apart biopsies were taken per primary tumor during surgery. The cohort was untreated, with newly diagnosed non-small cell lung cancer undergoing curative surgery. Sequenced sample: lung tumor tissue. Receptors originate from a man aged 60 to 75 with non-small cell lung cancer.

The chain uses TRBV6-1 and TRBJ2-7; 13 positions agree with TRBD2. Germline loops: CDR1 MNHNS, CDR2 SASEGT. Trimming cost V 7 bases and J 6 bases; bases outside gene matches: 9. CDR3 length equals 15 residues. This chain's CDR3 is CASIDWTSGSLEQYF. CDR3 DNA: TGTGCCAGCATTGATTGGACTAGCGGGAGTCTCGAGCAGTACTTC.

Worth noting for this clonotype: One base away lies a much larger clone, so this may be a sequencing read error. This chain uses TRBV11-2 with TRBJ1-3; maybe TRBD1 (5 bases). V lost 4 bases, J lost 2 bases, and 9 bases lay in between. Germline V gene sequence: CDR1 SGHAT, CDR2 FQNNGV. This CDR3 contains 14 residues. This CDR3 reads CASSWDLAGNTIYF. CDR3 coding DNA: TGTGCCAGCAGCTGGGACTTAGCTGGAAACACCATATATTTT.

This clonotype was found a few times. The V and J genes are TRBV11-2 and TRBJ2-7, with 10 nucleotides matching TRBD2. V was pared by 0 bases and J by 7 bases, with 3 bases of the junction left unmatched. The CDR3 covers 14 residues. Per germline, CDR1 SGHAT and CDR2 FQNNGV. The CDR3 loop reads CASSLDLLAGEQYF. The CDR3 nucleotides are TGTGCCAGCAGCTTAGATCTACTAGCGGGGGAGCAGTACTTC.

V is TRBV7-3 and J is TRBJ2-7; 7 nucleotides match TRBD2. The J segment lost 5 bases and the V segment lost 5 bases, leaving 6 bases of the junction unmatched. There are 13 residues in the CDR3. The V gene's germline CDR1 is SGHTA and CDR2 FQGTGA. The CDR3: CASSPWGGDEQYF. Written as DNA, the CDR3 is TGTGCCAGCAGCCCATGGGGGGGGGACGAGCAGTACTTC.

This clonotype is medium-sized within its sample. This rearrangement joins TRBV5-1 to TRBJ2-7, with 8 bases lining up with TRBD1. This CDR3 is built from 14 residues. Germline V gene sequence: CDR1 SGHRS, CDR2 YFSETQ. V shed 1 base, J shed 5 bases, and the junction held 5 bases outside the gene matches. The CDR3 reads CASSLLQGANEQYF. For the CDR3, the DNA is TGCGCCAGCAGCTTGCTGCAGGGGGCCAACGAGCAGTACTTC.

The chain has TRBV29-1 and TRBJ2-3, with D perhaps TRBD2 (7 bases). V lost 6 bases and J 0 bases, leaving 13 bases between the germline ends. CDR1 and CDR2 from the germline V gene are SQVTM and ANQGSEA. This CDR3 is 14 amino acids long. CDR3 DNA: TGCAGCGTCCCCAGGGGAGGGAGCACAGATACGCAGTATTTT. Its translation: CSVPRGGSTDTQYF.

This clonotype was seen a handful of times. This chain links TRBV5-1 with TRBJ2-2; D could derive from TRBD1 or TRBD2 (5 bases each). The CDR3 length is 15 residues. Trimming shortened V by 3 bases and J by 5 bases, and 14 bases separated the two germline ends. Per the germline V gene, CDR1 is SGHRS and CDR2 is YFSETQ. The CDR3 reads CASSYFAGSTGELFF. The DNA for the CDR3 is TGCGCCAGCAGCTACTTCGCAGGGAGTACCGGGGAGCTGTTTTTT.

There are a few counts of this clonotype. The chain carries TRBV19 and TRBJ1-5, with D tentatively TRBD1 (6 bases). In germline, CDR1 is LNHDA, CDR2 SQIVND (reference sequence). V was pared by 3 bases and J by 4 bases, with 13 bases between. The CDR3 spans 15 residues. In DNA form, the CDR3 reads TGTGCCAGTAGTATCAGGGGTCTCCCTAATCAGCCCCAGCATTTT. It yields the protein CASSIRGLPNQPQHF.

The table lists this clonotype with a few counts. The genes are TRBV4-1 and TRBJ1-1; TRBD1 matches 7 bases. From germline, CDR1 is MGHRA and CDR2 YSYEKL. CDR3 length: 16 amino acids. Trimming at V came to 4 bases and at J to 1 base, leaving 9 bases not matched to a gene. The CDR3 DNA is TGCGCCAGCAGCCTCCTACAGGGGTCCCCGAACACTGAAGCTTTCTTT. This codes for CASSLLQGSPNTEAFF.